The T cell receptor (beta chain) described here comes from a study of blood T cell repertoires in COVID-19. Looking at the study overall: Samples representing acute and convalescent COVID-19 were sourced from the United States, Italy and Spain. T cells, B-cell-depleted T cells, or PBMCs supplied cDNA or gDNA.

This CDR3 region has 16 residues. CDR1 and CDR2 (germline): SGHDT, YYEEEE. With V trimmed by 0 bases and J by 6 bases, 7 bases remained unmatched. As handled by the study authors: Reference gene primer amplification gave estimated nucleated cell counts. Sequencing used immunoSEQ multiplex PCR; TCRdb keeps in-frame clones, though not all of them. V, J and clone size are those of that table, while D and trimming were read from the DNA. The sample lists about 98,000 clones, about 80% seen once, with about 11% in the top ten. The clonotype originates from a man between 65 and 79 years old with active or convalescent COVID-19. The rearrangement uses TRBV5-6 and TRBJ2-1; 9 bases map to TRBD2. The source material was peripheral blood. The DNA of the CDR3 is TGTGCCAGCAGCTTGGGGCCGCCTAGCGGGGCCAATGAGCAGTTCTTC. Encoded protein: CASSLGPPSGANEQFF.